The rows below give T cell receptor beta chains drawn from one sample of a study of blood T cell repertoires in COVID-19. The assay was immunoSEQ multiplex PCR, and TCRdb's table has in-frame clones only and misses some. This sample yields roughly 86,000 clones, of which approximately 86% are seen a single time; approximately 4.4% belongs to the top ten. Sequenced input: peripheral blood. These receptors all come from a man aged 45 to 65 with active or convalescent COVID-19. CDR3s include the opening cysteine and the closing phenylalanine or tryptophan. The order of the fields is clone size, D gene, CDR3 length, V gene, J gene, CDR3 DNA, CDR3 protein. A D gene is named only where the DNA matches it firmly. Size tells how often a clone was seen (once, few, many) or the class of an expanded clone, and some rows leave it out.

clone size: -
D gene: -
CDR3 length: 14
V gene: TRBV25-1
J gene: TRBJ1-3
CDR3 DNA: TGTGCCAGCAGTGATCCCCAGGGGGGAAACACCATATATTTT
CDR3 protein: CASSDPQGGNTIYF

clone size: -
D gene: TRBD1
CDR3 length: 16
V gene: TRBV6-2/TRBV6-3
J gene: TRBJ1-2
CDR3 DNA: TGTGCCAGCAGCTCAGCGGACCGGGACAGGGTAAATGGCTACACCTTC
CDR3 protein: CASSSADRDRVNGYTF

clone size: -
D gene: TRBD1
CDR3 length: 14
V gene: TRBV10-3
J gene: TRBJ2-7
CDR3 DNA: TGTGCCATCAGTGTGGACAGGGGGGGCTACGAGCAGTACTTC
CDR3 protein: CAISVDRGGYEQYF

clone size: -
D gene: TRBD2
CDR3 length: 17
V gene: TRBV27
J gene: TRBJ2-5
CDR3 DNA: TGTGCCAGCAGTTTACATCCCAGCGGGGGGACCCAAGAGACCCAGTACTTC
CDR3 protein: CASSLHPSGGTQETQYF

clone size: -
D gene: -
CDR3 length: 15
V gene: TRBV10-2
J gene: TRBJ2-3
CDR3 DNA: TGCGCCAGCAGTGGACTCTCAATCGGCACAGATACGCAGTATTTT
CDR3 protein: CASSGLSIGTDTQYF

clone size: -
D gene: TRBD1
CDR3 length: 13
V gene: TRBV19
J gene: TRBJ1-5
CDR3 DNA: TGTGCCAGTTGGGACAGGGGCAATCAGCCCCAGCATTTT
CDR3 protein: CASWDRGNQPQHF

clone size: -
D gene: -
CDR3 length: 15
V gene: TRBV6-5
J gene: TRBJ2-3
CDR3 DNA: TGTGCCAGCAGTACGGGACCCGGGGGGCCAGATACGCAGTATTTT
CDR3 protein: CASSTGPGGPDTQYF

clone size: -
D gene: -
CDR3 length: 16
V gene: TRBV28
J gene: TRBJ1-5
CDR3 DNA: TGTGCCACCACATGGGCAGGGCGCCATGACAATCAGCCCCAGCATTTT
CDR3 protein: CATTWAGRHDNQPQHF

clone size: few
D gene: TRBD2
CDR3 length: 15
V gene: TRBV5-4
J gene: TRBJ2-1
CDR3 DNA: TGTGCCAGCAGTTTACCGGGACTAGGGGTCGATGAGCAGTTCTTC
CDR3 protein: CASSLPGLGVDEQFF

clone size: -
D gene: -
CDR3 length: 13
V gene: TRBV12-5
J gene: TRBJ2-3
CDR3 DNA: TGTGCTAGTGGTACCGGACTCACAGATACGCAGTATTTT
CDR3 protein: CASGTGLTDTQYF

clone size: -
D gene: TRBD2
CDR3 length: 18
V gene: TRBV9
J gene: TRBJ2-3
CDR3 DNA: TGTGCCAGCAAAGTTGAGACTAGCGGGGGGGCCGGCACAGATACGCAGTATTTT
CDR3 protein: CASKVETSGGAGTDTQYF

clone size: -
D gene: -
CDR3 length: 15
V gene: TRBV6-5
J gene: TRBJ1-5
CDR3 DNA: TGTGCCAGCAGTTACTCAGGCACCGGGGGTCAGCCCCAGCATTTT
CDR3 protein: CASSYSGTGGQPQHF

clone size: -
D gene: TRBD1
CDR3 length: 15
V gene: TRBV7-6
J gene: TRBJ2-7
CDR3 DNA: TGTGCCAGCAGCTTGGCCGGGACAGGGTCTTACGAGCAGTACTTC
CDR3 protein: CASSLAGTGSYEQYF

clone size: -
D gene: TRBD2
CDR3 length: 15
V gene: TRBV23-1
J gene: TRBJ2-2
CDR3 DNA: TGCGCCAGCAGTCAACCGGGGGGACACACCGGGGAGCTGTTTTTT
CDR3 protein: CASSQPGGHTGELFF

clone size: once
D gene: TRBD2
CDR3 length: 16
V gene: TRBV7-6
J gene: TRBJ2-5
CDR3 DNA: TGTGCCAGCAGCCTCGTCCGCGGCGGGGGGGGCGAGACCCAGTACTTC
CDR3 protein: CASSLVRGGGGETQYF

clone size: -
D gene: -
CDR3 length: 15
V gene: TRBV7-5
J gene: TRBJ1-2
CDR3 DNA: TGTGTCAGCTCCCCCGAGGCAGGGGAGAGCTATGGCTACACCTTC
CDR3 protein: CVSSPEAGESYGYTF

clone size: once
D gene: -
CDR3 length: 17
V gene: TRBV7-2
J gene: TRBJ1-3
CDR3 DNA: TGTGCCAGCAGCTTAAGCGGTCTGGGGGGATCTGGAAACACCATATATTTT
CDR3 protein: CASSLSGLGGSGNTIYF

clone size: -
D gene: TRBD1
CDR3 length: 14
V gene: TRBV2
J gene: TRBJ2-2
CDR3 DNA: TGTGCCAGCAGTGAAACAGGGGGCACCGGGGAGCTGTTTTTT
CDR3 protein: CASSETGGTGELFF

clone size: few
D gene: TRBD2
CDR3 length: 14
V gene: TRBV6-5
J gene: TRBJ2-1
CDR3 DNA: TGTGCCAGCAGTCGACTAGCGGGGGGTCGGGAGCAGTTCTTC
CDR3 protein: CASSRLAGGREQFF

clone size: -
D gene: -
CDR3 length: 14
V gene: TRBV9
J gene: TRBJ1-3
CDR3 DNA: TGTGCCAGCAGCGTAGGGCATCTCAGGGACACCATATATTTT
CDR3 protein: CASSVGHLRDTIYF

clone size: -
D gene: -
CDR3 length: 15
V gene: TRBV5-1
J gene: TRBJ1-3
CDR3 DNA: TGCGCCAGCAGCTCTCGTACAGGCTCTGGAAACACCATATATTTT
CDR3 protein: CASSSRTGSGNTIYF

clone size: -
D gene: -
CDR3 length: 16
V gene: TRBV28
J gene: TRBJ2-3
CDR3 DNA: TGTGCCAGCAGTCCCCCCACAGGGTGGGGCACAGATACGCAGTATTTT
CDR3 protein: CASSPPTGWGTDTQYF

clone size: -
D gene: TRBD1
CDR3 length: 16
V gene: TRBV5-8
J gene: TRBJ2-1
CDR3 DNA: TGTGCCAGCAGCTGGTCTCGGGACAGGGGGATCGATGAGCAGTTCTTC
CDR3 protein: CASSWSRDRGIDEQFF

clone size: few
D gene: -
CDR3 length: 16
V gene: TRBV7-2
J gene: TRBJ1-3
CDR3 DNA: TGTGCCACCACGGTCCAGGGAGGCCTCTCTGGAAACACCATATATTTT
CDR3 protein: CATTVQGGLSGNTIYF

clone size: -
D gene: TRBD1
CDR3 length: 14
V gene: TRBV19
J gene: TRBJ1-1
CDR3 DNA: TGTGCCAGTACCCCGGACAGGGATAACACTGAAGCTTTCTTT
CDR3 protein: CASTPDRDNTEAFF

clone size: -
D gene: -
CDR3 length: 13
V gene: TRBV28
J gene: TRBJ1-5
CDR3 DNA: TGTGCCAGCCGGGAGGGGCTAAATCAGCCCCAGCATTTT
CDR3 protein: CASREGLNQPQHF

clone size: once
D gene: -
CDR3 length: 15
V gene: TRBV7-2
J gene: TRBJ2-3
CDR3 DNA: TGTGCCAGCAGCTCCTCCTTGACAAGCACAGATACGCAGTATTTT
CDR3 protein: CASSSSLTSTDTQYF

clone size: -
D gene: -
CDR3 length: 19
V gene: TRBV18
J gene: TRBJ2-4
CDR3 DNA: TGTGCCAGCTCACCATACAGCCCGCAGACATCCCGCTTAAAAAACATTCAGTACTTC
CDR3 protein: CASSPYSPQTSRLKNIQYF

clone size: -
D gene: -
CDR3 length: 12
V gene: TRBV7-9
J gene: TRBJ2-5
CDR3 DNA: TGTGCCAATGGGGCAAACCAAGAGACCCAGTACTTC
CDR3 protein: CANGANQETQYF

clone size: -
D gene: -
CDR3 length: 18
V gene: TRBV5-1
J gene: TRBJ2-2
CDR3 DNA: TGCGCCAGCAGCCCCAGATACGCGGGGACCGCAAACACCGGGGAGCTGTTTTTT
CDR3 protein: CASSPRYAGTANTGELFF

clone size: -
D gene: -
CDR3 length: 16
V gene: TRBV9
J gene: TRBJ2-1
CDR3 DNA: TGTGCCAGCAGCACCGAGGAGGGAATTTCCTACAATGAGCAGTTCTTC
CDR3 protein: CASSTEEGISYNEQFF

clone size: once
D gene: -
CDR3 length: 17
V gene: TRBV4-1
J gene: TRBJ2-1
CDR3 DNA: TGCGCCAGCAGCTTAATCCGGGACACCAACATCTACAATGAGCAGTTCTTC
CDR3 protein: CASSLIRDTNIYNEQFF

clone size: -
D gene: TRBD2
CDR3 length: 13
V gene: TRBV6-5
J gene: TRBJ2-2
CDR3 DNA: TGTGCCGTCCGGGGGGGAGGCACCGGGGAGCTGTTTTTT
CDR3 protein: CAVRGGGTGELFF

clone size: -
D gene: -
CDR3 length: 13
V gene: TRBV7-2
J gene: TRBJ2-5
CDR3 DNA: TGTGCCAGCAGCTCCTCGGGAGCTGAGACCCAGTACTTC
CDR3 protein: CASSSSGAETQYF

clone size: -
D gene: TRBD1
CDR3 length: 14
V gene: TRBV11-2
J gene: TRBJ2-7
CDR3 DNA: TGTGCCAGCAGCAGGGACAGGGAATCCTACGAGCAGTACTTC
CDR3 protein: CASSRDRESYEQYF

clone size: few
D gene: -
CDR3 length: 14
V gene: TRBV7-2
J gene: TRBJ2-5
CDR3 DNA: TGTGCCAGCAGCCCCGGGGGGCTCCAAGAGACCCAGTACTTC
CDR3 protein: CASSPGGLQETQYF

clone size: -
D gene: TRBD1
CDR3 length: 13
V gene: TRBV7-9
J gene: TRBJ1-4
CDR3 DNA: TGTGCCAGCACCTCGACAGGGGGCGAAAAACTGTTTTTT
CDR3 protein: CASTSTGGEKLFF

clone size: -
D gene: TRBD1
CDR3 length: 15
V gene: TRBV28
J gene: TRBJ1-1
CDR3 DNA: TGTGCCAGCAGTTTAACCGGACAGGGGAGCACTGAAGCTTTCTTT
CDR3 protein: CASSLTGQGSTEAFF

clone size: -
D gene: TRBD1
CDR3 length: 14
V gene: TRBV18
J gene: TRBJ1-4
CDR3 DNA: TGTGCCAGCTCTACGGGACAGGGGGGCGAAAAACTGTTTTTT
CDR3 protein: CASSTGQGGEKLFF

clone size: -
D gene: TRBD2
CDR3 length: 18
V gene: TRBV6-2/TRBV6-3
J gene: TRBJ2-3
CDR3 DNA: TGTGCCAGCAGTTACTGGGCGGGGGGGCGGTCGAGCACAGATACGCAGTATTTT
CDR3 protein: CASSYWAGGRSSTDTQYF

clone size: few
D gene: -
CDR3 length: 15
V gene: TRBV7-9
J gene: TRBJ1-5
CDR3 DNA: TGTGCCAGCAGCTTAGCAATGGGAGGGAATCAGCCCCAGCATTTT
CDR3 protein: CASSLAMGGNQPQHF

clone size: -
D gene: -
CDR3 length: 12
V gene: TRBV20-1
J gene: TRBJ2-1
CDR3 DNA: TGCAGTGCTGGTGATTCGCGAGGTGAGCAGTTCTTC
CDR3 protein: CSAGDSRGEQFF

clone size: -
D gene: -
CDR3 length: 14
V gene: TRBV6-5
J gene: TRBJ1-5
CDR3 DNA: TGTGCCAGCACCGGGGTGCTTAGCAATCAGCCCCAGCATTTT
CDR3 protein: CASTGVLSNQPQHF

clone size: few
D gene: -
CDR3 length: 14
V gene: TRBV4-1
J gene: TRBJ1-2
CDR3 DNA: TGCGCCAGCAGAAAGGGGGGGGATAGGGATGGCTACACCTTC
CDR3 protein: CASRKGGDRDGYTF

clone size: -
D gene: -
CDR3 length: 16
V gene: TRBV28
J gene: TRBJ2-1
CDR3 DNA: TGTGCCAGCAGTGGAGGGGGGGGCGAGGGTTACAATGAGCAGTTCTTC
CDR3 protein: CASSGGGGEGYNEQFF

clone size: -
D gene: -
CDR3 length: 13
V gene: TRBV15
J gene: TRBJ2-5
CDR3 DNA: TGTGCCACCAGCAGAGATGACCAGCGGAGCCAGTACTTC
CDR3 protein: CATSRDDQRSQYF

clone size: -
D gene: TRBD2
CDR3 length: 14
V gene: TRBV10-3
J gene: TRBJ2-3
CDR3 DNA: TGTGCCATTAGCGGGGGGCCGGGCACAGATACGCAGTATTTT
CDR3 protein: CAISGGPGTDTQYF

clone size: -
D gene: -
CDR3 length: 16
V gene: TRBV5-5
J gene: TRBJ2-3
CDR3 DNA: TGTGCCAGCAGCTTGGAGGCTAGCGCGGGCACAGATACGCAGTATTTT
CDR3 protein: CASSLEASAGTDTQYF

clone size: -
D gene: TRBD1
CDR3 length: 17
V gene: TRBV9
J gene: TRBJ1-3
CDR3 DNA: TGTGCCAGCAGCGTAACTATTGGGGACAGCTCTGGAAACACCATATATTTT
CDR3 protein: CASSVTIGDSSGNTIYF

clone size: -
D gene: TRBD2
CDR3 length: 15
V gene: TRBV4-3
J gene: TRBJ2-1
CDR3 DNA: TGCGCCAGCAGTCAATGGACTAGCGGGGGATCTGAGCAGTTCTTC
CDR3 protein: CASSQWTSGGSEQFF

clone size: -
D gene: -
CDR3 length: 16
V gene: TRBV5-1
J gene: TRBJ1-5
CDR3 DNA: TGCGCCAGCAGCTTGACGGGGATCGGGAGCAATCAGCCCCAGCATTTT
CDR3 protein: CASSLTGIGSNQPQHF

clone size: -
D gene: -
CDR3 length: 17
V gene: TRBV6-1
J gene: TRBJ1-1
CDR3 DNA: TGTGCCAGCAGTGAAAAAGTAAGGAGCCAGATGAACACTGAAGCTTTCTTT
CDR3 protein: CASSEKVRSQMNTEAFF

clone size: -
D gene: TRBD1
CDR3 length: 12
V gene: TRBV29-1
J gene: TRBJ1-2
CDR3 DNA: TGCAGCGTTGAGGCAGGGGGCGATGGCTACACCTTC
CDR3 protein: CSVEAGGDGYTF

clone size: -
D gene: -
CDR3 length: 15
V gene: TRBV6-2/TRBV6-3
J gene: TRBJ2-1
CDR3 DNA: TGTGCCAGCAGTTACTCGAGAACAGGGCCGAATGAGCAGTTCTTC
CDR3 protein: CASSYSRTGPNEQFF

clone size: -
D gene: -
CDR3 length: 16
V gene: TRBV24-1
J gene: TRBJ2-5
CDR3 DNA: TGTGCCACCAGTGCCCCCAGCGCATCAGGGTATGAGACCCAGTACTTC
CDR3 protein: CATSAPSASGYETQYF

clone size: -
D gene: -
CDR3 length: 13
V gene: TRBV2
J gene: TRBJ2-5
CDR3 DNA: TGTGCCAGCAGTCGGGATTTGACGGCGACCCAGTACTTC
CDR3 protein: CASSRDLTATQYF